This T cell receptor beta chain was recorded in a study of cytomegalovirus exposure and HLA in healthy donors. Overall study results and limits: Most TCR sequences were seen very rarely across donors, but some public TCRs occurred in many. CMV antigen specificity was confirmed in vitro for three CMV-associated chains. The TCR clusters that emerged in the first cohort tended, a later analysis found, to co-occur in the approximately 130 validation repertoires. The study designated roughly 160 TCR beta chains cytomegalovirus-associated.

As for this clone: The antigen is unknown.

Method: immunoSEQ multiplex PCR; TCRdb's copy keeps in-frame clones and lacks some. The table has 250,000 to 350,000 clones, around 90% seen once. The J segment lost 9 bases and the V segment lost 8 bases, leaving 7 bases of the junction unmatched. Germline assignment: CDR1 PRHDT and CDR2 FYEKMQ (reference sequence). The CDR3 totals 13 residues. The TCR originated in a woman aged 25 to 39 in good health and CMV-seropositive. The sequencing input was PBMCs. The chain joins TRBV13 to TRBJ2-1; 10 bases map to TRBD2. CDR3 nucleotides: TGTGCCAGCGGTCTAGCGGGAGTTATTGAGCAGTTCTTC. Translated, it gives CASGLAGVIEQFF.